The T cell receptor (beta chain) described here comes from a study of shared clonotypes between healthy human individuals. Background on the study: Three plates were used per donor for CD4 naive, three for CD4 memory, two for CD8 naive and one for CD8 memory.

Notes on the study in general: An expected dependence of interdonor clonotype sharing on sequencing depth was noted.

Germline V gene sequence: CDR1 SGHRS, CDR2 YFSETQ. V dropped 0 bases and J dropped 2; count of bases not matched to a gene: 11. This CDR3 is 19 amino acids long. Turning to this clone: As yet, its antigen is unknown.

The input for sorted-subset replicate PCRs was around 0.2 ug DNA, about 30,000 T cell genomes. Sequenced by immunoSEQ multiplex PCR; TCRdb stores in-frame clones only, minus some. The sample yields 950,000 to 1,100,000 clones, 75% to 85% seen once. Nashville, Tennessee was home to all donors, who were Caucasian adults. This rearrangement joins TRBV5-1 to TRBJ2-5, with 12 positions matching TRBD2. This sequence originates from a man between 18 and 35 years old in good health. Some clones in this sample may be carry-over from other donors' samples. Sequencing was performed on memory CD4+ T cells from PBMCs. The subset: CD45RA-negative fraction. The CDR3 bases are TGCGCCAGCAGCTTGGCCGCTAGCGGGAGGGCCTTGGGACAAGAGACCCAGTACTTC. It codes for CASSLAASGRALGQETQYF.